The following is a TCR beta chain sequence with its context. Its antigen has not been determined. Qualities for individual bases were not recorded, and no much larger clone is one base off. This record belongs to a study of cytomegalovirus exposure and HLA in healthy donors (dated by TCRdb to 2017 to 2019). General notes on the study: According to an earlier analysis of several hundred of the donors, about 190 million T cells yielded 90 million to 140 million unique TCR beta sequences and less than 300 Gb of sequence data. Approximately 310 gigabases of sequencing data and tens of millions of unique TCR sequences were included in an early release covering several hundred HLA-typed donors. Of the 350 to 400 genotyped donors, approximately 82% fell in the genetic ancestry cluster associated with self-reported Caucasian donors. The study was designed to test whether signatures of past pathogen exposure could be identified by cataloging public T cell receptors. The study used immunosequencing to profile the T cell repertoires of 666 subjects and linked those repertoires to cytomegalovirus serostatus. Besides the first cohort of approximately 670 subjects, a separate validation cohort made up of over 100 different subjects was used. To predict cytomegalovirus infection status, the study combined high-throughput TCR immunosequencing, statistical association of individual TCRs with disease status, and machine learning. A later analysis re-analyzed previously published TCR beta repertoires from several hundred donors and added high-resolution HLA genotyping to study TCR occurrence patterns. Rather than using new phenotypic data, the later analysis identified candidate immune exposures from TCR beta sequences and from how often those sequences occurred across donors. An earlier analysis of roughly 580 of the donors used high-throughput TCR beta sequencing to judge whether each TCR beta V gene segment behaved as functional or pseudogenic. Donor age, sex, ethnicity and CMV serostatus were compiled alongside the repertoire data. Genome-wide SNP genotypes for about three fifths of the 666 donors were used in a later genetic analysis, which treated that subset as a discovery cohort. All discovery cohort repertoires had been generated on a single sequencing platform. Both class I and class II loci were covered by HLA typing, at four-digit resolution. Typing coverage varied by locus: about 620-640 donors for A, B, C, DRB1 and DQB1; around 560 for DQA1; about 590 for DPA1; some 470 for DPB1. Because of strong linkage in the cohort, a handful of DR-DQ haplotypes were treated as single units for association and clustering. Across 398 genotyped donors of the cohort, an average of about 220,000 unique TCR beta nucleotide sequences per donor were sequenced, and approximately 17% of those sequences were non-productive. Broader findings and caveats from the paper: Across donors, most TCR sequences were observed very rarely, whereas some public TCRs were present in many individuals. In a later analysis, TCR association rates were found to vary across HLA loci, with the most associated TCRs seen for DRB1 alleles and the fewest for HLA-C alleles. Correlated functional status among segregating V segments might be attributable to linkage disequilibrium, but an unknown experimental factor could not be ruled out. A further reported finding was that TCR beta sequences accurately predicted the HLA-A and HLA-B alleles for most subjects in the first cohort. When HLA alleles, especially DR and DQ, strongly co-occurred, attributing TCR associations to individual alleles was difficult. At a false discovery rate of 0.05, a later analysis linked some 17,000 TCR beta sequences to specific HLA alleles. Because HLA typing was unavailable for some donors at each locus, only the typed subset was used in association tests. It was suggested by the authors that the approach could potentially be generalized to other disease states and immunological phenotypes. According to a later genetic analysis, donors in an Asian-associated ancestry cluster had fewer N-insertions in productive TCRs than the approximately 610-donor mean. About 17 rarely observed V segments, including chromosome 9 orphons, were excluded from the earlier analysis of several hundred of the donors because counts were too low. In a later genetic analysis, a missense DCLRE1C variant was associated with V-gene and J-gene trimming of TCR beta chains, and the association was replicated in an independent cohort. In an earlier analysis of some 500 of the donors, most TCR beta V segments appeared in productive rearrangements about 87% or about 30% of the time, broadly matching IMGT annotations. The classifier was reported to diagnose cytomegalovirus status with high specificity and sensitivity in both the original and validation cohorts. In a later analysis, several top co-occurrence clusters were reported to appear linked to parvovirus B19, influenza, CMV and Epstein-Barr virus. In a later analysis, most CMV-associated TCR beta chains were found to appear HLA-restricted, with HLA associations seemingly driven largely by CMV exposure. The sequencing pipeline was judged likely to have produced a cluster of highly shared sequence variants as a technical artifact. Compared with equally common non-associated chains, HLA-associated TCR beta chains in a later analysis were more clonally expanded and had lower generation probabilities. In vitro tests confirmed that a few of the cytomegalovirus-associated TCR beta chains recognize cytomegalovirus antigens. A total of roughly 160 TCR beta chains were listed by the study as associated with cytomegalovirus. Roughly uniform sequencing depth across donors was assumed in presence/absence analyses, although this assumption may not hold. This cohort had only TCR beta chains sequenced, and the lack of alpha or paired-chain data limited which features could be detected. For the cohort, immune exposure information was limited to CMV serostatus.

Libraries were constructed by the immunoSEQ multiplex PCR assay. For the multiplex PCR, a mixture combining 60 forward primers for TCR Vbeta segments and 13 reverse primers for TCR Jbeta segments was used. A multiplex PCR assay on genomic DNA amplified the CDR3 region of rearranged TCR beta genes. Amplified TCR beta libraries were sequenced as 87-base-pair reads on the Illumina HiSeq System. The original pipeline was this. A later analysis tallied about 77 million unique TCR beta chains across the 700 or so repertoires, and about 10 million of those chains were shared by two or more donors. Raw reads were error-corrected and collapsed into unique sequences with a nearest-neighbor algorithm that merged closely related sequences to remove PCR and sequencing errors. Alignment of CDR3 sequences to IMGT reference sequences was used to assign V, D and J gene segments. For a sequence to be retained, a match of at least six nucleotides to both a V gene segment and a J gene segment was required. Rearrangements were classified as productive when the CDR3 lacked stop codons and remained in frame with V and J, and all other rearrangements were classified as non-productive. CDR3 was defined by IMGT convention, running from the second conserved V-encoded cysteine to the conserved J-encoded phenylalanine. The earlier analysis of about 530 of the donors excluded any sequence lacking an unambiguous match to a single V gene segment. An earlier analysis of fewer than 750 of the donors called V segments functional above 56.7% productive rearrangements and segregating when the between-donor standard deviation exceeded 5%. A statistical classification framework was built to diagnose cytomegalovirus status from the catalog of TCR beta chain sequences. In a later analysis, TCR nucleotide sequences were compared against IMGT/GENE-DB human TR gene sequences so that V and J genes could be assigned. A later analysis assigned CDR3 sequences and most-parsimonious VDJ recombination scenarios with the TCRdist pipeline. In a later analysis, each TCR beta chain was defined by its CDR3 amino acid sequence together with its V-gene family, and reads without a unique V-gene family were excluded. A later analysis removed 592 highly shared, low-generation-probability nucleotide sequences to deal with suspected cross-contamination and a sequencing artifact. In a later analysis, a clonal expansion index for each public chain was calculated from normalized within-repertoire ranks of inferred template counts. In a later analysis, generation probabilities were computed using a VDJ recombination model fitted to out-of-frame rearrangements, and the results were checked against IGoR. A later analysis scored TCR-TCR, TCR-HLA and TCR-CMV co-occurrence with hypergeometric tests, applying a repertoire-size bias correction to TCR pairs. To estimate false discovery rates, a later analysis permuted the HLA or CMV assignments 20 times. In a later analysis, co-occurring TCRs were grouped using DBSCAN, and TCRdist sequence similarity was added for clustering within HLA-allele-positive subsets. Repertoires with fewer than 30,000 or more than 120,000 public chains, plus five repertoires with anomalous nucleotide sharing, were excluded from co-occurrence clustering. Here the immuneACCESS table is served through TCRdb, limited to in-frame sequences with V and J called. Missing clones are a known gap in these copies; in checked studies unresolved V genes cover under half, and the rest lacks a known reason. From that table come the V and J calls and clone size; the DNA was used to work out D and trimming. The sample table lists 95,000 to 150,000 clones, about 73% of them with a count of one. The top ten hold 8% to 8.5% of the sample.

In total, approximately 610 healthy bone marrow donors made up the cohort. All cohort members were sampled while nominally healthy, although unrecorded immune exposures were likely present. The donor tested CMV seropositive and was one of the 289 seropositive cohort members. A peripheral blood sample was collected from each donor, and TCR beta sequencing was performed on peripheral blood mononuclear cells. Genomic DNA extraction from the blood cell samples was performed with the Qiagen DNeasy Blood Extraction Kit. The receptor comes from a middle-aged woman in good health and CMV-seropositive. Material: PBMCs.

The CDR3 reads CASSPRSLAGELFF. The sequence in DNA is TGTGCCAGCTCACCAAGGAGTTTAGCCGGGGAGCTGTTTTTT. The V gene is TRBV18 and the J gene is TRBJ2-2, with the D gene uncertain. The CDR3 spans 14 residues, from the cysteine through the phenylalanine. The only DNA kept is the CDR3, 42 bases in frame from the first base. Trimming removed 2 bases from V and 6 bases from J, leaving 10 bases between the germline ends. The germline V gene supplies CDR1 KGHSH and CDR2 LQKENI.